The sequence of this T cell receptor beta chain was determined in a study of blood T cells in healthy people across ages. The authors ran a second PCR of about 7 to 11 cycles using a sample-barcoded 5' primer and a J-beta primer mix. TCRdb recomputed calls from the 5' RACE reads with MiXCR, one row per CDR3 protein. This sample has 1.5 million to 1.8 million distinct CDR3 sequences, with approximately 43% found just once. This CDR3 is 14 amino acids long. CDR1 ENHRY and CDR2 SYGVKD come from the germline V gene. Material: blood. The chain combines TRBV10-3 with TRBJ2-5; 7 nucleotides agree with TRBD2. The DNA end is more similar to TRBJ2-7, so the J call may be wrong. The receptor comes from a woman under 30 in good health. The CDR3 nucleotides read TGTGCCATCAGTGAGTACGCGGGAGACTACGAGCAGTACTTC. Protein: CAISEYAGDYEQYF.